The sample holds a few counts of the clone carrying this TCR beta chain. Its antigen is currently unknown. The data derive from a study of identifying expanded T cells in peripheral blood. Findings and caveats of the study: Clone count variance between two-week samples rose with total template count.

Germline lookup yields CDR1 LNHNV and CDR2 YYDKDF (reference sequence). V lost 1 base and J lost 5; bases outside the gene matches: 7. The CDR3 contains 15 residues. Data came from immunoSEQ multiplex PCR; TCRdb stores just in-frame clones and leaves some out. The sample carries 81,000 or so clones, 84% recorded once. The rearrangement uses TRBV15 and TRBJ2-5; 7 positions match TRBD1. The TCR originated in a person between 18 and 75 years old in good health. The sample was blood. CDR3 DNA sequence: TGTGCCACCAGCAGAGGGCGGAGCAGGGGGGAGACCCAGTACTTC. Protein product: CATSRGRSRGETQYF.